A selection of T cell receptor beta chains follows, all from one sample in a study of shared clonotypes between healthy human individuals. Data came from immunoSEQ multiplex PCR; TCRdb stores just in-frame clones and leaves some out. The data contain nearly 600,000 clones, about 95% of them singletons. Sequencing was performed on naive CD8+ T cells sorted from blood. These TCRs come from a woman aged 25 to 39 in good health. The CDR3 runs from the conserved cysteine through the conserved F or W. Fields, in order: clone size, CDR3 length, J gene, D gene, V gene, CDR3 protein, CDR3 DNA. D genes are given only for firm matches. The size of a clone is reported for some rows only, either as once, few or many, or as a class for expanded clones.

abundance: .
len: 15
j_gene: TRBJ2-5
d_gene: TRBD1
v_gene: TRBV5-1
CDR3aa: CASKRTGGELETQYF
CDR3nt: TGCGCCAGCAAGAGGACAGGGGGCGAATTGGAGACCCAGTACTTC

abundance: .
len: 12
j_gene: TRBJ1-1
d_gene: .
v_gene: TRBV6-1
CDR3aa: CASAVRGTEAFF
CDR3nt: TGTGCCAGCGCGGTCAGGGGCACTGAAGCTTTCTTT

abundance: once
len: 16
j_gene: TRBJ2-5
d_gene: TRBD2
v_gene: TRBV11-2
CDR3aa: CASSFGGLAGEETQYF
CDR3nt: TGTGCCAGCAGCTTTGGGGGGCTAGCGGGAGAAGAGACCCAGTACTTC

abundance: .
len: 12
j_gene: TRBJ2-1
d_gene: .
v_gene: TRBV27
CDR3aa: CASSLRGNEQFF
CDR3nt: TGTGCCAGCAGTTTAAGGGGGAATGAGCAGTTCTTC

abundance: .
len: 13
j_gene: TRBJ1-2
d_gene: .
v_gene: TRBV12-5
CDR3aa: CASGPPLPSGYTF
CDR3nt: TGTGCTAGTGGTCCCCCCCTCCCTTCGGGCTACACCTTC

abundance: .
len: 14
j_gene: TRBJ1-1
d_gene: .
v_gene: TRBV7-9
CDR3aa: CASRSTGPNTEAFF
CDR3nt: TGTGCCAGCAGGAGCACAGGGCCCAACACTGAAGCTTTCTTT

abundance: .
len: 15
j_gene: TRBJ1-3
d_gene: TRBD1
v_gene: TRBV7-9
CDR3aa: CASSSDRSSGNTIYF
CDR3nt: TGTGCCAGCAGCTCGGACAGGAGCTCTGGAAACACCATATATTTT

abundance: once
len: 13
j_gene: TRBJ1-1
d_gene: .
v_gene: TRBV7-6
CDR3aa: CASSFESTTEAFF
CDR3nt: TGTGCCAGCAGCTTTGAGAGTACCACTGAAGCTTTCTTT

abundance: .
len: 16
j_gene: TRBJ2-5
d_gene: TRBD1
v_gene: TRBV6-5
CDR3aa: CASSNYAGTGQETQYF
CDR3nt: TGTGCCAGCAGTAACTACGCCGGGACAGGCCAAGAGACCCAGTACTTC

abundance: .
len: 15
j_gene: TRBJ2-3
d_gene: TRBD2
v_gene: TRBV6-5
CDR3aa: CASSPPWGLARTQYF
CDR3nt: TGTGCCAGCAGCCCTCCGTGGGGACTAGCTCGTACGCAGTATTTT

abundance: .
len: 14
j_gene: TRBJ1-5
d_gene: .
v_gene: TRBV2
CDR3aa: CASRSQGYNQPQHF
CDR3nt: TGTGCCAGCAGAAGCCAGGGCTACAATCAGCCCCAGCATTTT

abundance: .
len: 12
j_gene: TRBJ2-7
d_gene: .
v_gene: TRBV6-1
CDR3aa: CATLPGIYEQYF
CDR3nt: TGTGCCACCCTTCCCGGGATCTACGAGCAGTACTTC

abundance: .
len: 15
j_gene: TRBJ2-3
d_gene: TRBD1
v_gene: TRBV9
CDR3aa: CASSVDRGATDTQYF
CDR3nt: TGTGCCAGCAGCGTAGACAGGGGAGCGACAGATACGCAGTATTTT

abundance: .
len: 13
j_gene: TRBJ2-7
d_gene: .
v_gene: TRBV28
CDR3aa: CATRDSGSYEQYF
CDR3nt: TGTGCCACCCGGGACTCCGGGTCCTACGAGCAGTACTTC

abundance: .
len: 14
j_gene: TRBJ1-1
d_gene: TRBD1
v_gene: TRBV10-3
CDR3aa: CAISEWTGNTEAFF
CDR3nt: TGTGCCATCAGTGAATGGACAGGGAACACTGAAGCTTTCTTT

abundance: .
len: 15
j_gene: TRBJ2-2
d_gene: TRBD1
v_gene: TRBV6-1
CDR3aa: CASSDGTGASGELFF
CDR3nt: TGTGCCAGCAGTGACGGGACAGGGGCGTCCGGGGAGCTGTTTTTT

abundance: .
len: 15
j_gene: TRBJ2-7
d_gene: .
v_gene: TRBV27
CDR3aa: CASSRYGTRSYEQYF
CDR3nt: TGTGCCAGCAGTCGATACGGGACCCGCTCCTACGAGCAGTACTTC

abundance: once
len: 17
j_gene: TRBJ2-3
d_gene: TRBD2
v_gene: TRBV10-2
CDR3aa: CASSESAPGGRPDTQYF
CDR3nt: TGCGCCAGCAGTGAGTCGGCCCCGGGAGGACGTCCAGATACGCAGTATTTT

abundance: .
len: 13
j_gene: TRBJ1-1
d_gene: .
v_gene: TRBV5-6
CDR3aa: CASSLGANTEAFF
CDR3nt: TGTGCCAGCAGCTTGGGAGCGAACACTGAAGCTTTCTTT

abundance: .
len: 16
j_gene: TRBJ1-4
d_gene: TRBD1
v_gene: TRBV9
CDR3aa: CASSVGGTGSNEKLFF
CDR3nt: TGTGCCAGCAGCGTAGGGGGGACAGGGAGTAATGAAAAACTGTTTTTT

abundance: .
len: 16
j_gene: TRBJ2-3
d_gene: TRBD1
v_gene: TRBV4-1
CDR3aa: CASSQDAGGGSDTQYF
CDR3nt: TGCGCCAGCAGCCAAGATGCAGGGGGCGGTTCAGATACGCAGTATTTT

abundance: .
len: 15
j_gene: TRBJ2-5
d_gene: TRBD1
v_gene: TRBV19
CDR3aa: CASSLGQGSQETQYF
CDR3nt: TGTGCCAGTAGCCTTGGACAGGGCAGTCAAGAGACCCAGTACTTC

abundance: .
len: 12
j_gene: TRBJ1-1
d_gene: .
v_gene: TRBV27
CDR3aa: CATSTGSTEAFF
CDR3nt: TGTGCCACCTCGACAGGAAGCACTGAAGCTTTCTTT

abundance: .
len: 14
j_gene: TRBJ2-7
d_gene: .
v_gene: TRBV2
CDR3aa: CASSEPGWGYEQYF
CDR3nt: TGTGCCAGCAGTGAACCGGGGTGGGGATACGAGCAGTACTTC

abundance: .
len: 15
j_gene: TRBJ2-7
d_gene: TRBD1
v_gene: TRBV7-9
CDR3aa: CASSAQGVNTYEQYF
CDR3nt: TGTGCCAGCAGCGCACAGGGGGTAAACACCTACGAGCAGTACTTC

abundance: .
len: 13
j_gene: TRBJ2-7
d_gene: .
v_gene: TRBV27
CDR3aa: CASKQGTAYEQYF
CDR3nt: TGTGCCAGCAAGCAGGGGACCGCCTACGAGCAGTACTTC

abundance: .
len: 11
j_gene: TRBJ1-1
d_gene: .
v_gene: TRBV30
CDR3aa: CASRLNTEAFF
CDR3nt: TGTGCCAGCAGGTTGAACACTGAAGCTTTCTTT

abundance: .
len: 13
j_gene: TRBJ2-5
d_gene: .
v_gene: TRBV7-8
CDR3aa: CASSLDHLETQYF
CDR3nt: TGTGCCAGCAGCTTAGACCATTTAGAGACCCAGTACTTC

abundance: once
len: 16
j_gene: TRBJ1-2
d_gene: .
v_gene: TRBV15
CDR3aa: CATSRIELGLVNGYTF
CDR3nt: TGTGCCACCAGCAGGATCGAACTGGGACTCGTCAATGGCTACACCTTC

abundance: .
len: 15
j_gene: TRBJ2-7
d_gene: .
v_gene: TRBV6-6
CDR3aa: CASSYATSRDYEQYF
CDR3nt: TGTGCCAGCAGTTACGCAACTAGCAGAGACTACGAGCAGTACTTC

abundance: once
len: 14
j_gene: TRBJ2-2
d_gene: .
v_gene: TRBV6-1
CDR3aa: CASSDILITGELFF
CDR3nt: TGTGCCAGCAGTGATATACTGATCACCGGGGAGCTGTTTTTT

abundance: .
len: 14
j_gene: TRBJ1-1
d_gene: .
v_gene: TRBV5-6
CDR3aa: CASSALSSGTEAFF
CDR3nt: TGTGCCAGCAGCGCCCTCTCCTCGGGGACTGAAGCTTTCTTT

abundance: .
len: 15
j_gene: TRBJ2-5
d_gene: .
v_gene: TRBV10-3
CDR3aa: CAISESEAFGETQYF
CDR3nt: TGTGCCATCAGTGAGTCTGAAGCTTTTGGAGAGACCCAGTACTTC

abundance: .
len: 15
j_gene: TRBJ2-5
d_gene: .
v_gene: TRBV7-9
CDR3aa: CASSLSSPFWETQYF
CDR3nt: TGTGCCAGCAGCTTATCCAGTCCGTTCTGGGAGACCCAGTACTTC

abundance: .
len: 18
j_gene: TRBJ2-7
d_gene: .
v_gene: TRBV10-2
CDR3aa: CASGRGQGTPLNRGEQYF
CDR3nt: TGCGCCAGCGGCCGAGGGCAGGGGACTCCTCTCAACCGGGGGGAGCAGTACTTC

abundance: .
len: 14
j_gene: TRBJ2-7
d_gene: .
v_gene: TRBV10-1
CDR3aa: CASGQSGFRYEQYF
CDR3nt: TGCGCCAGCGGCCAATCGGGGTTCCGGTACGAGCAGTACTTC

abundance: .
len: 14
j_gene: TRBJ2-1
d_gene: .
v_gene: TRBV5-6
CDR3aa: CASSSGRDYNEQFF
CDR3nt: TGTGCCAGCAGCAGTGGCCGGGACTACAATGAGCAGTTCTTC

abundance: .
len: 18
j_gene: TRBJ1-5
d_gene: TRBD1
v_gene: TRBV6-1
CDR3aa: CASSEALQGTVNNQPQHF
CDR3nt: TGTGCCAGCAGTGAAGCGCTTCAAGGGACAGTGAATAATCAGCCCCAGCATTTT

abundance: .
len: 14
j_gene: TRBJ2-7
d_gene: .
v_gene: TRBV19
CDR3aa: CASSILGTPDEQYF
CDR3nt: TGTGCCAGTAGTATTCTTGGGACACCAGACGAGCAGTACTTC

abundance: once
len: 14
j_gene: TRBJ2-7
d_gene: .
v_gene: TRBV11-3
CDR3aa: CASSAGTGTYEQYF
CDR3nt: TGTGCCAGCAGCGCCGGGACGGGTACCTACGAGCAGTACTTC